The 5 T cell receptor beta chains below were found in one sample sequenced in a study of shared clonotypes between healthy human individuals. Sequenced by immunoSEQ multiplex PCR; TCRdb stores in-frame clones only, minus some. The profile shows about 510,000 clones, about 80% of them singletons. Sequenced input: PBMCs. The receptors come from a woman between 40 and 50 years old in good health. Some clones in this sample may be carry-over from other donors' samples.

The chain combines TRBV28 with TRBJ2-7; TRBD2 agrees at 13 bases. This CDR3 has 16 residues. V lost 5 bases to trimming and J lost 3 bases; unmatched junction nucleotides: 7. Per germline, CDR1 MDHEN and CDR2 SYDVKM. The CDR3 bases are TGTGCCAGCAGTCCCGGACTAGCGGGAGCCGGCTACGAGCAGTACTTC. Translated: CASSPGLAGAGYEQYF.

This chain links TRBV5-4 with TRBJ1-1; 7 bases match TRBD1. This CDR3 region has 14 residues. The V gene's germline CDR1 is SGHNT and CDR2 YYREEE (reference sequence). Unmatched junction bases numbered 3, after V lost 0 bases and J lost 4 bases. The CDR3 bases are TGTGCCAGCAGCTTGGACAGGGGCGCCACTGAAGCTTTCTTT. This gives the protein CASSLDRGATEAFF. Full variable domain (outside the CDR3, taken from reference TRBV5-4 and TRBJ1-1): ETGVTQSPTHLIKTRGQQVTLRCSSQSGHNTVSWYQQALGQGPQFIFQYYREEENGRGNFPPRFSGLQFPNYSSELNVNALELDDSALYLCASSLDRGATEAFFGQGTRLTVV.

V usage is TRBV4-2 and J usage is TRBJ2-7; TRBD2 matches at 7 bases. Germline V CDR1 and CDR2: LGHNA, YNFKEQ. This CDR3 spans 14 amino acids. The junction had 0 bases not matched to a gene; V was cut back by 1 base and J by 0 bases. The CDR3 loop is CASSQGGSSYEQYF. In nucleotides, the CDR3 is TGTGCCAGCAGCCAAGGCGGGAGCTCCTACGAGCAGTACTTC.

As regards this clone: With a much larger clone just one base away, this may be a read error. The J gene is TRBJ2-7, the V gene TRBV28, with TRBD2 identical over 8 bases. Germline V CDR1 and CDR2: MDHEN, SYDVKM. V gave up 5 bases and J gave up 6 bases; unmatched junction bases: 6. This CDR3 region has 13 residues. This CDR3 reads CASSSGSPGEQYF. CDR3 nucleotide sequence: TGTGCCAGCAGTAGCGGGAGTCCGGGCGAGCAGTACTTC.

The genes are TRBV21-1 and TRBJ2-1; the table's D call of TRBD1 was not tested on the DNA. TRBV21-1 is termed a pseudogene. The CDR3 is made up of 19 amino acids. The CDR3 here is CASSNQSDTPLRSYNEQFF. CDR3 nucleotide sequence: TGTGCCAGCAGCAATCAATCGGACACCCCCTTGAGGTCCTACAATGAGCAGTTCTTC.